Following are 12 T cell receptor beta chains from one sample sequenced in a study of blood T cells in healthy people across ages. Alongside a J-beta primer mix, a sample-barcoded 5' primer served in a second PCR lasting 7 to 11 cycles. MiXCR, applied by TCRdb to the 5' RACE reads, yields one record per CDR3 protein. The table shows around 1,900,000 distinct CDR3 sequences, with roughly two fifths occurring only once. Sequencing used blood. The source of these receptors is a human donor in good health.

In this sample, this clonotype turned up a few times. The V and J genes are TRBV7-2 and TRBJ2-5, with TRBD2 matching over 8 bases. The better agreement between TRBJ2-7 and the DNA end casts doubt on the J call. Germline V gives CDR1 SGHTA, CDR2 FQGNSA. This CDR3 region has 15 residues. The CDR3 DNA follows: TGTGCCAGCAGCGGCGCGGCAGCGGGGGTACGCGAGCAGTACTTC. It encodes CASSGAAAGVREQYF.

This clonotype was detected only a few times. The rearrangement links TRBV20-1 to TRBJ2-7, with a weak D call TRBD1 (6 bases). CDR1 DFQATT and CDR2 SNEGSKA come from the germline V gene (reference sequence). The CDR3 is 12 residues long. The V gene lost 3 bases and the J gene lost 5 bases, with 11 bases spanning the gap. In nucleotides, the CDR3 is TGCAGTGCTAGCACAGGGTTCAACGAGCAGTACTTC. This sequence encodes CSASTGFNEQYF.

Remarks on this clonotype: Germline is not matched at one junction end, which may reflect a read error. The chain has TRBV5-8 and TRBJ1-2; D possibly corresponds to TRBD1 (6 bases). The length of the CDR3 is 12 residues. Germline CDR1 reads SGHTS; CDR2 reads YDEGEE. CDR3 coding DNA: TGTACCAGCAACAGGGATAACTATGGCTACACCTTC. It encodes CTSNRDNYGYTF.

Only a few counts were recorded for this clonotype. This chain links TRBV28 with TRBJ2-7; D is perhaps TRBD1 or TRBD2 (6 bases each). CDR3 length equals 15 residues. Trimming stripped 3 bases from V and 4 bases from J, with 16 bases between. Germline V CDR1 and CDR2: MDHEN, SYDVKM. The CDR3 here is CASSFRGQFGYEQYF. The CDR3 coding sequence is TGTGCCAGCAGTTTTCGGGGGCAGTTTGGGTACGAGCAGTACTTC.

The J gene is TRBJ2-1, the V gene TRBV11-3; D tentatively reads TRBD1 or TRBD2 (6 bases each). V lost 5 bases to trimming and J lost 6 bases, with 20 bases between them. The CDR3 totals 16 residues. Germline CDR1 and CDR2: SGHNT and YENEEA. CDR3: CASSDKGGTKPNEQFF. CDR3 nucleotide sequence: TGTGCCAGCAGCGATAAGGGGGGTACGAAGCCCAATGAGCAGTTCTTC.

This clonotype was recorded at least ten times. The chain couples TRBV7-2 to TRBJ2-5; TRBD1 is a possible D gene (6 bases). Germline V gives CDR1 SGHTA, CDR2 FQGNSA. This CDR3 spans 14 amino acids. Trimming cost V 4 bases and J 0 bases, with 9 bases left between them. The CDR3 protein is CASSSGQYQETQYF. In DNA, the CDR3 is TGTGCCAGCAGCTCTGGACAGTACCAAGAGACCCAGTACTTC.

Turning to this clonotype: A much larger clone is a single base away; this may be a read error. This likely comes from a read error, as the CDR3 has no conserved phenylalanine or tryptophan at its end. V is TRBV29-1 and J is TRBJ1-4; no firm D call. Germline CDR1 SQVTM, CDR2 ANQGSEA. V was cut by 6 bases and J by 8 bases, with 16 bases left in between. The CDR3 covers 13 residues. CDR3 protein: CSVERLGGEKLFV. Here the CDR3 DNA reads TGCAGCGTCGAAAGACTAGGTGGGGAAAAACTGTTTGTT.

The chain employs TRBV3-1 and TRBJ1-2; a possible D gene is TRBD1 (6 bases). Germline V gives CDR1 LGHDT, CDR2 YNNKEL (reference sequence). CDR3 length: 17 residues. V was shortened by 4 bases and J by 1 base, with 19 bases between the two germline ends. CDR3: CASSLARPTGINYGYTF. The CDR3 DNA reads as TGTGCCAGCAGCCTCGCTCGCCCCACAGGGATTAACTATGGCTACACCTTC.

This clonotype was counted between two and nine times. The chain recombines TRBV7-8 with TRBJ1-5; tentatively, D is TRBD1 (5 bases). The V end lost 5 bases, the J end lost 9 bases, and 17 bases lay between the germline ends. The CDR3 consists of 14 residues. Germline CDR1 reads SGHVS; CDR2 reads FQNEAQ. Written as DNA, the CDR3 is TGTGCCAGCAGCGCCGACGGCTTGGGGGGGCCCCAGCATTTT. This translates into CASSADGLGGPQHF.

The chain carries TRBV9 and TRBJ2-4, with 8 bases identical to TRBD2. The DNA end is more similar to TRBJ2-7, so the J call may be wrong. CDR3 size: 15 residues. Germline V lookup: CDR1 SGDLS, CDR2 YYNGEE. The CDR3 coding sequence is TGTGCCAGCAGCGTAGAGGCGGGGGGCGAAAACGAGCAGTACTTC. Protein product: CASSVEAGGENEQYF.

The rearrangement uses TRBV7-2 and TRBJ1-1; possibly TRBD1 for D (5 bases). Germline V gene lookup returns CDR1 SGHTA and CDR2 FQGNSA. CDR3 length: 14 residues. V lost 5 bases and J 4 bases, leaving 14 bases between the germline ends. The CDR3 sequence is CASSATDSTTEAFF. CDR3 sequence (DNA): TGTGCCAGCAGCGCAACTGACAGTACCACTGAAGCTTTCTTT.

The CDR3 DNA reads as TGTGCCAGCAGTTTAGAAAGTAAGGGTAACGAGCAGTACTTC. Translating gives CASSLESKGNEQYF. The chain couples TRBV12-3 or TRBV12-4 to TRBJ2-7; D is uncertain. The CDR3 runs 14 residues. The V gene lost 1 base and the J gene lost 5 bases, with 12 bases spanning the gap.